This is a list of T cell receptor beta chains from one sample in a study of T cell responses to AZD1222 COVID-19 vaccine. Assay used: immunoSEQ multiplex PCR; TCRdb lists only in-frame clones, some missing. Counted here are over 140,000 clones, 80% to 95% occurring once; the ten biggest clones make up 3.6%. The specimen was peripheral blood, collected 28 days after the second AZD1222 dose. These receptors came from an adult who received the AZD1222 COVID-19 vaccine. The CDR3 runs from the conserved cysteine through the conserved F or W. The D gene is left open where the match is weak. Size tells how often a clone was seen (once, few, many) or the class of an expanded clone, and some rows leave it out.

v_call	d_call	j_call	clone_size	cdr3_nt	cdr3_aa
TRBV5-1	TRBD1	TRBJ1-1	.	TGCGCCAGCAGCTCGGGACAGGCGAACACTGAAGCTTTCTTT	CASSSGQANTEAFF
TRBV27	.	TRBJ1-2	.	TGTGCCACAAGGGACATCGATAACTATGGCTACACCTTC	CATRDIDNYGYTF
TRBV28	.	TRBJ1-5	.	TGTGCCAGCAGTCTACAGGATCAGCCCCAGCATTTT	CASSLQDQPQHF
TRBV18	.	TRBJ2-3	.	TGTGCCAGCTCACCACGCCAGAGACGCACAGATACGCAGTATTTT	CASSPRQRRTDTQYF
TRBV6-2/TRBV6-3	TRBD2	TRBJ2-7	.	TGTGCCAGCAGTTACCCCGGGCTAGCGGGATCCTACGAGCAGTACTTC	CASSYPGLAGSYEQYF
TRBV5-1	.	TRBJ2-2	.	TGCGCCAGCAGCCGTACGTTCGCGAACACCGGGGAGCTGTTTTTT	CASSRTFANTGELFF
TRBV28	.	TRBJ1-5	once	TGTGCCAGCAGTTTTTACAGGGTAAATAGCAATCAGCCCCAGCATTTT	CASSFYRVNSNQPQHF
TRBV3-1/TRBV3-2	TRBD2	TRBJ2-1	.	TGTGCCAGCAGTCTGGGACTAGCGGGAGGTAATGAGCAGTTCTTC	CASSLGLAGGNEQFF
TRBV9	TRBD1	TRBJ1-6	.	TGTGCCAGCAGCGTCGGACAGGGGGCCTTTGGTTCACCCCTCCACTTT	CASSVGQGAFGSPLHF
TRBV19	.	TRBJ2-7	.	TGTGCCAGTAGTATAGGCGGCACCACCTACGAGCAGTACTTC	CASSIGGTTYEQYF
TRBV7-2	.	TRBJ1-2	.	TGTGCCAGCAGCCCTATCTTTTCTGGTGTCGCGGGCTATGGCTACACCTTC	CASSPIFSGVAGYGYTF
TRBV27	TRBD1	TRBJ2-6	.	TGTGCCAGCAGTGATCGACAGGGTGGGGCCAACGTCCTGACTTTC	CASSDRQGGANVLTF
TRBV6-5	TRBD1	TRBJ1-2	.	TGTGCCAGCAGTACGACAGGGGACTATGGCTACACCTTC	CASSTTGDYGYTF
TRBV12-3/TRBV12-4	.	TRBJ2-2	.	TGTGCCAGCAGGCAGTCGACCGGGGAGCTGTTTTTT	CASRQSTGELFF
TRBV10-2	TRBD1	TRBJ1-1	.	TGCGCCAGCAGTGCCTACAGGGGTGGGGACACTGAAGCTTTCTTT	CASSAYRGGDTEAFF
TRBV7-9	TRBD2	TRBJ2-7	.	TGTGCCAGCAGCCGACGGGGACTAGCGGGAGGGGTCGAGCAGTACTTC	CASSRRGLAGGVEQYF
TRBV7-8	.	TRBJ2-3	.	TGTGCCAGCAGCCCCTTAACCGCCTTCGGCACAGATACGCAGTATTTT	CASSPLTAFGTDTQYF